Below, 16 T cell receptor beta chains from the same sample are listed, as sequenced in a study of monozygotic twins with inflammatory bowel disease. TCRdb processed the 5' RACE reads again and assigns one entry to each CDR3 protein, with no DNA. This sample contains about 210,000 distinct CDR3 sequences. The sequencing input was blood. These receptor sequences come from a human donor with ulcerative colitis or Crohn's disease, or a healthy co-twin of an affected twin (not recorded which).

The V gene is TRBV9, the J gene TRBJ2-1. CDR1 is SGDLS and CDR2 is YYNGEE in the germline V gene. The CDR3 extends over 16 amino acids. CDR3: CASSGASGGAYNEQFF.

V and J are TRBV4-1 and TRBJ1-2. CDR3 size: 13 residues. Germline V gene sequence: CDR1 MGHRA, CDR2 YSYEKL. The CDR3 protein is CASSQDLATGYTF.

The V and J genes are TRBV6-1 and TRBJ2-7; the D call from TCRdb, TRBD2, cannot be confirmed without DNA. The germline CDR1 and CDR2 sequences are MNHNS and SASEGT. The CDR3 contains 14 residues. CDR3 loop: CASNPAGTSYEQYF.

This chain connects TRBV5-1 to TRBJ2-3. In germline, CDR1 is SGHRS, CDR2 YFSETQ. The CDR3 sequence is 16 residues long. The CDR3 here is CASSAEGRPSTDTQYF.

The V call is TRBV9, the J call TRBJ1-2; there is no DNA to check the TCRdb D call of TRBD1. Germline CDR1 and CDR2: SGDLS and YYNGEE. There are 12 residues in the CDR3. The CDR3 sequence: CASNNRVYGYTF.

V gene TRBV20-1 combines with J gene TRBJ1-6; TCRdb picks TRBD1, but there is no DNA to check that call. CDR1 is DFQATT, CDR2 SNEGSKA, per germline (reference sequence). The CDR3 is made up of 16 amino acids. The CDR3 loop is CSARDRGSSYNSPLHF.

The V gene is TRBV12-3 or TRBV12-4, the J gene TRBJ2-2; without DNA, the TCRdb call of TRBD1 cannot be checked. The CDR3 is 18 amino acids. CDR3 region: CASSSTPGGGLKAGELFF.

This chain connects TRBV7-6 to TRBJ2-1; TCRdb reports TRBD1, a call that lacks DNA to check it against. CDR1 and CDR2 (germline): SGHVS, FNYEAQ. The CDR3 consists of 16 residues. The CDR3 loop is CASSLEIGTVYNEQFF.

The J gene is TRBJ2-7, the V gene TRBV10-3; checking the TCRdb D call of TRBD1 is not possible without DNA. CDR1 and CDR2 from the germline V gene are ENHRY and SYGVKD. The CDR3 covers 15 residues. The CDR3 protein is CAISESQDTSYEQYF.

The rearrangement uses TRBV20-1 and TRBJ1-4. Germline CDR1 DFQATT, CDR2 SNEGSKA (reference sequence). The CDR3 consists of 13 residues. The chain's CDR3 is CSASYGSAEKLFF.

The rearrangement links TRBV6-5 to TRBJ1-2; TCRdb's D call, TRBD1, is unchecked because there is no DNA. Germline loops: CDR1 MNHEY, CDR2 SVGAGI. CDR3 length: 13 residues. CDR3 region: CASSRGRGYGYTF.

This rearrangement joins TRBV28 to TRBJ1-6; TCRdb selects TRBD1, and the lack of DNA leaves this call unchecked. Germline CDR1 MDHEN, CDR2 SYDVKM. The length of the CDR3 is 17 residues. The CDR3 protein is CASSSTGRRGYNSPLHF.

The chain couples TRBV7-9 to TRBJ1-2. The CDR3 consists of 16 residues. The germline V gene has CDR1 SEHNR and CDR2 FQNEAQ (reference sequence). The CDR3 loop is CASSPGTAESNYGYTF.

The V call is TRBV25-1, the J call TRBJ2-7. CDR3 size: 14 residues. Germline V lookup: CDR1 MGHDK, CDR2 SYGVNS. CDR3 sequence reads: CASSGPAFPYEQYF.

The chain combines TRBV7-9 with TRBJ1-2. The CDR3 totals 16 residues. Per the germline V gene, CDR1 is SEHNR and CDR2 is FQNEAQ (reference sequence). CDR3 region: CASSLGERETEYGYTF.

The V call is TRBV5-1, the J call TRBJ2-1. Germline V gene sequence: CDR1 SGHRS, CDR2 YFSETQ. This CDR3 has 16 residues. CDR3 amino acids: CASSLATSQPYNEQFF. The full variable domain, its missing parts supplied by reference TRBV5-1 and TRBJ2-1, is KAGVTQTPRYLIKTRGQQVTLSCSPISGHRSVSWYQQTPGQGLQFLFEYFSETQRNKGNFPGRFSGRQFSNSRSEMNVSTLELGDSALYLCASSLATSQPYNEQFFGPGTRLTVL.